The present T cell receptor (beta chain) was sequenced within a study of identical twins' blood T cells (dated by TCRdb to the early 2010s). With regard to the full study: Around 50 million Illumina reads were obtained across 12 libraries, comprising six alpha-chain and six beta-chain libraries. The study compared TCR alpha and beta chain repertoires of three pairs of monozygous twins using next-generation sequencing to assess genetic influence on repertoire formation.

Beyond this particular receptor, the publication reports: Validation by independent studies was stated to be required for the proposed role of the TCRalpha J segment in MHC recognition during thymic selection. Because the twins were raised together, environmental influences could not be ruled out as an explanation for the similarity between twins. Looking at the most abundant TCRbeta clonotypes, every donor had more CDR3 sequences in common with her twin than with unrelated donors. Twin pairs were reported to be markedly more alike in V gene usage than unrelated donors were, even when looking at non-selected out-of-frame TCRbeta clonotypes. How many CDR3 clonotypes two donors shared depended mainly on the product of their cloneset sizes, and the twins did not clearly stray from this trend.

This clonotype appeared a few times. Its antigen is unknown. Within one base of it there is no much larger clone, and no base qualities were kept. Six healthy women forming three monozygous twin pairs were used as donors. All three twin pairs had been reared together, and it was thought likely that the same infectious agents and vaccines had been met by these twin pairs. RNA was isolated from peripheral blood mononuclear cells and used to prepare TCR cDNA libraries. Receptors were amplified or captured by 5' RACE. The listed sequencing device is Illumina Genome Analyzer IIx. To prepare the RNA-based TCR cDNA libraries, a previously described protocol was followed, with several modifications. To prevent cross-contamination, barcodes specific to each sample were added to both ends of every TCR cDNA library during cDNA synthesis and amplification. The authors' pipeline ran thus. Each individual had between about 85,000 and nearly 500,000 identified clonotypes, and each library contained about 2.2 to 4 million CDR3-containing reads. After reads with improper barcode index combinations were thrown out, a cloneset for each library was built using the MiTCR software. During the assembly of CDR3 clonotypes by MiTCR, low-quality reads were filtered or rescued and PCR and sequencing errors were corrected. Artificial out-of-frame clonotypes were removed by being mapped to in-frame sequences, with one indel in the CDR3 allowed. To measure how similar V and J gene usage was between donors, Jensen-Shannon divergence was divided by mean entropy. TCRdb passed the public sequencing reads through fastp at Q25 and MiXCR, retaining productive beta sequences. Duplicate CDR3 protein sequences are folded into a single record with the most common DNA and genes. For this entry, the V and J calls and clone size follow TCRdb and not the study's own pipeline. The table for this sample lists 350,000 to 450,000 distinct CDR3 sequences; about 28% of them were counted only once. The top ten hold roughly 5.5% of the sample.

Trimming takes 3 bases from V and 2 bases from J, and the germline ends sit 10 bases apart. CDR1 SGHTA and CDR2 FQGNSA were looked up in the germline V gene. From its cysteine to its phenylalanine, the CDR3 spans 14 amino acids. This entry keeps only the CDR3 DNA: 42 bases, framed from base 1. The sequenced material came from PBMCs. The chain links TRBV7-2 with TRBJ1-2, with the D gene not confidently named. The TCR comes from a woman aged 18 to 50 in good health. The sequenced DNA: TGTGCCAGCAGCTTGGTGATGAACAACTATGGCTACACCTTC. This sequence encodes CASSLVMNNYGYTF.